One and the same sample provided the 24 T cell receptor beta chains below, sequenced in a study of T cells expressing NK-cell markers. TCRdb processed the 5' RACE reads again and assigns one entry to each CDR3 protein, with no DNA. The sample's table shows 300,000 to 450,000 distinct CDR3 sequences. Sequencing input: blood T cells: a sorted CD56 or NKG2C T cell subset, CD4+ or CD8+ T cells, or bulk PBMC T cells (not recorded which). All receptors come from a man between 18 and 69 years old in good health.

The genes are TRBV5-1 and TRBJ1-2; the TRBD1 assignment by TCRdb is unverifiable without DNA. The length of the CDR3 is 16 residues. Germline V gene data show CDR1 as SGHRS and CDR2 as YFSETQ. CDR3 amino acids: CASSSNLVTGGVGYTF.

The rearrangement joins TRBV5-1 to TRBJ2-1; TCRdb designates TRBD1, a call that cannot be tested without DNA. Per germline, CDR1 SGHRS and CDR2 YFSETQ. The length of the CDR3 is 17 residues. The CDR3 sequence: CASSPGQSLIRGNEQFF.

V usage is TRBV23-1 and J usage is TRBJ2-7; the TCRdb D gene call, TRBD2, has no DNA to confirm it. TRBV23-1 is marked as an open reading frame, function uncertain. This CDR3 comprises 16 residues. The CDR3 spells CASSQAASPFPYEQYF.

The chain combines TRBV7-9 with TRBJ2-5. Germline V lookup: CDR1 SEHNR, CDR2 FQNEAQ (reference sequence). This CDR3 is built from 15 residues. CDR3 protein: CASSHQDWYQETQYF.

The rearrangement joins TRBV5-1 to TRBJ1-2. CDR3 size: 15 residues. Germline lookup yields CDR1 SGHRS and CDR2 YFSETQ. The CDR3 is CASSLGTPKAYGYTF.

The rearrangement uses TRBV5-1 and TRBJ2-7; TCRdb's assignment of TRBD1 cannot be checked, as there is no DNA. This CDR3 has 15 amino acids. The germline CDR1 and CDR2 sequences are SGHRS and YFSETQ. The CDR3 sequence is CASSLVADRGDEQYF.

The chain employs TRBV20-1 and TRBJ1-2; TCRdb's D call, TRBD1, is unchecked because there is no DNA. This CDR3 is built from 14 residues. Germline CDR1 and CDR2: DFQATT and SNEGSKA (reference sequence). CDR3 sequence: CSAVGTGSSYGYTF.

The chain uses TRBV29-1 and TRBJ2-1; TCRdb designates TRBD1, a call that cannot be tested without DNA. CDR1 is SQVTM and CDR2 is ANQGSEA in the germline V gene. The CDR3 runs 13 residues. This CDR3 reads CSVYGREMGEQFF.

The chain uses TRBV6-5 and TRBJ1-5. Germline CDR1 reads MNHEY; CDR2 reads SVGAGI. There are 15 residues in the CDR3. The CDR3 loop is CASSYSIQQRLPQHF.

This chain connects TRBV7-8 to TRBJ1-5; TCRdb calls TRBD1, which cannot be checked without DNA. CDR1 is SGHVS and CDR2 is FQNEAQ in the germline V gene. The CDR3 loop spans 17 amino acids. CDR3 region: CASSRRNRDLSNQPQHF.

The chain joins TRBV5-1 to TRBJ2-5; absent DNA, TCRdb's TRBD1 call cannot be checked. Germline-derived CDR1 and CDR2 are SGHRS and YFSETQ. The CDR3 runs 13 residues. CDR3 region: CASSLDPGETQYF.

The V call is TRBV11-2, the J call TRBJ2-7. In germline, CDR1 is SGHAT, CDR2 FQNNGV. This CDR3 is 14 amino acids long. The CDR3 region is CASTLGRGPYEQYF.

The J gene is TRBJ2-7, the V gene TRBV10-3; TCRdb designates TRBD1, a call that cannot be tested without DNA. The CDR3 totals 15 residues. CDR1 ENHRY and CDR2 SYGVKD come from the germline V gene. The CDR3 reads CASRRDTRESYEQYF.

This chain uses TRBV9 with TRBJ2-1; TCRdb selects TRBD2, and the lack of DNA leaves this call unchecked. Germline assignment: CDR1 SGDLS and CDR2 YYNGEE. This CDR3 contains 14 residues. The CDR3 region is CASSGGGIGLEQFF. Full variable domain (remainder filled in from reference TRBV9 and TRBJ2-1): DSGVTQTPKHLITATGQRVTLRCSPRSGDLSVYWYQQSLDQGLQFLIQYYNGEERAKGNILERFSAQQFPDLHSELNLSSLELGDSALYFCASSGGGIGLEQFFGPGTRLTVL.

This rearrangement joins TRBV6-5 to TRBJ1-3; the D gene TCRdb calls, TRBD1, cannot be checked with no DNA. This CDR3 spans 15 amino acids. Germline V gene sequence: CDR1 MNHEY, CDR2 SVGAGI. The CDR3 loop is CASSSDRGRGNTIYF.

The chain combines TRBV19 with TRBJ2-4; as DNA is missing, the TRBD1 call by TCRdb cannot be tested. The CDR3 is 17 residues long. Germline V lookup: CDR1 LNHDA, CDR2 SQIVND (reference sequence). CDR3: CASSIAGTGSFKNIQYF.

The chain is built from TRBV5-1 and TRBJ2-3; with no DNA, the TCRdb D assignment of TRBD1 cannot be verified. The V gene's germline CDR1 is SGHRS and CDR2 YFSETQ. CDR3 length equals 20 residues. The CDR3 is CASGTEVPGQRKRSTDTQYF.

The chain's CDR3 is CSARSGTEITYEQYF. This chain joins TRBV20-1 and TRBJ2-7; TCRdb indicates TRBD2, and absent DNA this call remains unverified. From germline, CDR1 is DFQATT and CDR2 SNEGSKA (reference sequence). This CDR3 contains 15 residues.

The rearrangement uses TRBV4-2 and TRBJ2-1. Looked up from germline, CDR1 is LGHNA and CDR2 is YNFKEQ. The length of the CDR3 is 16 residues. Here the CDR3 reads CASSQVSGYSYNEQFF.

The chain uses TRBV20-1 and TRBJ1-5; TCRdb outputs TRBD1, but without DNA this stays unchecked. Germline CDR1 DFQATT, CDR2 SNEGSKA (reference sequence). CDR3 length: 15 amino acids. The CDR3 region is CSAKTQGRGNQPQHF.

The J gene is TRBJ1-1, the V gene TRBV5-1; TCRdb selects TRBD1, and the lack of DNA leaves this call unchecked. CDR3 length: 15 amino acids. CDR1 is SGHRS and CDR2 is YFSETQ in the germline V gene. The CDR3 loop is CASSTGQAEGTEAFF. Using reference TRBV5-1 and TRBJ1-1 for the parts outside the CDR3, the full variable domain is KAGVTQTPRYLIKTRGQQVTLSCSPISGHRSVSWYQQTPGQGLQFLFEYFSETQRNKGNFPGRFSGRQFSNSRSEMNVSTLELGDSALYLCASSTGQAEGTEAFFGQGTRLTVV.

CDR3 sequence: CATSRGKGGGLTDTQYF. V and J are TRBV15 and TRBJ2-3; the D call from TCRdb, TRBD1, cannot be confirmed without DNA. Germline lookup yields CDR1 LNHNV and CDR2 YYDKDF (reference sequence). This CDR3 region has 17 residues.

The CDR3 loop reads CASSLGQSREQYF. The gene calls are TRBV5-1 and TRBJ2-7; TCRdb gives TRBD2 as the D gene, but with no DNA this cannot be confirmed. The germline CDR1 and CDR2 sequences are SGHRS and YFSETQ. This CDR3 region has 13 residues.

V and J are TRBV2 and TRBJ1-5. This CDR3 comprises 12 residues. In germline, CDR1 is SNHLY, CDR2 FYNNEI. CDR3 amino acids: CASSALSFSQHF. Complete variable domain (other parts from reference TRBV2 and TRBJ1-5): EPEVTQTPSHQVTQMGQEVILRCVPISNHLYFYWYRQILGQKVEFLVSFYNNEISEKSEIFDDQFSVERPDGSNFTLKIRSTKLEDSAMYFCASSALSFSQHFGDGTRLSIL.